The 9 T cell receptor beta chains listed next were all sequenced from one sample in a study of neurological immune-mediated disorders. Each CDR3 protein gets one entry after TCRdb re-called the 5' RACE reads with MiXCR. Here the sample spans some 95,000 distinct CDR3 sequences, 3% to 4% being singletons. The source material was PBMCs. These receptors were collected from a woman aged 18-29 years with multiple sclerosis.

This clonotype was seen ten or more times. V and J are TRBV2 and TRBJ2-5, with a weak D call TRBD1 (5 bases). Trimming took 4 bases from V and 5 from J, leaving 17 bases between them. CDR3 length: 15 amino acids. Germline V lookup: CDR1 SNHLY, CDR2 FYNNEI. The CDR3 DNA follows: TGTGCCAGCAGTGCCTACTCCCAGGGTGGCGAGACCCAGTACTTC. Encoded protein: CASSAYSQGGETQYF.

This clonotype was picked up many times. V is TRBV20-1 and J is TRBJ1-2, with D possibly TRBD1 on 6 matching bases. V was trimmed by 5 bases and J by 8 bases, leaving 15 bases between them. Per germline, CDR1 DFQATT and CDR2 SNEGSKA (reference sequence). This CDR3 is built from 12 residues. CDR3 DNA sequence: TGCAGTGCTCGACAGGACCGCTTGGGCTACACCTTC. Protein sequence: CSARQDRLGYTF.

This clonotype has a count of ten or more. The chain carries TRBV20-1 and TRBJ2-3; 9 bases fit TRBD1. V shed 5 bases, J shed 3 bases, and the junction held 6 bases outside the gene matches. CDR1 and CDR2 (germline): DFQATT, SNEGSKA (reference sequence). The CDR3 is 14 residues long. The CDR3 nucleotides are TGCAGTGCTCTACGGACAGGGGCGACAGATACGCAGTATTTT. Its protein is CSALRTGATDTQYF.

This clonotype was counted at least ten times. The CDR3 sequence is CASSPPSRGLGYGYTF. DNA of the CDR3: TGTGCCAGCTCACCACCCAGTCGGGGGCTTGGCTATGGCTACACCTTC. The chain joins TRBV18 to TRBJ1-2, with TRBD1 as a possible D gene (6 bases). This CDR3 is 16 amino acids long. Per germline, CDR1 KGHSH and CDR2 LQKENI. Trimming took 0 bases from V and 4 from J, leaving 15 bases between them.

The sample holds many counts of this clonotype. This chain uses TRBV27 with TRBJ2-7, with a possible D match to TRBD1 (5 bases). Per germline, CDR1 MNHEY and CDR2 SMNVEV (reference sequence). V was clipped by 2 bases and J by 5 bases, with 10 bases between them. This CDR3 has 13 residues. The CDR3 coding sequence is TGTGCCAGCAGTTTAGCAGGGAAGGACGAGCAGTACTTC. Protein: CASSLAGKDEQYF.

This clonotype was detected many times. This chain links TRBV6-5 with TRBJ2-6, with D tentatively TRBD2 (6 bases). Germline V CDR1 and CDR2: MNHEY, SVGAGI. Trimming took 6 bases from V and 2 from J, leaving 14 bases between them. The CDR3 is made up of 16 amino acids. CDR3 bases: TGTGCCAGCAGCAGGGACTTACTTCCTGGGGCCAACGTCCTGACTTTC. Its protein is CASSRDLLPGANVLTF.

This clonotype was found many times. J is TRBJ1-5 and V is TRBV9; TRBD1 matches 8 bases. CDR1 and CDR2 from the germline V gene are SGDLS and YYNGEE. J lost 5 bases, V lost 3 bases, and 7 bases had no gene match. The CDR3 totals 15 residues. CDR3 DNA sequence: TGTGCCAGCAGCGCCGGACAGGGTCCCCATCAGCCCCAGCATTTT. This codes for CASSAGQGPHQPQHF.

In its sample, this clonotype was seen many times. The V and J genes are TRBV20-1 and TRBJ1-4; TRBD1 might be the D (5 bases). Between the trimmed V and J ends, which lost 6 bases and 6 bases, there was a span of 11 bases. Per the germline V gene, CDR1 is DFQATT and CDR2 is SNEGSKA (reference sequence). There are 12 residues in the CDR3. CDR3 protein: CSATGLHEKLFF. CDR3 nucleotide sequence: TGCAGTGCAACGGGGCTCCATGAAAAACTGTTTTTT.

The table lists this clonotype with a few counts. This may be a read error: a much more frequent sequence differs by one nucleotide. CDR3: CASSAGKGQNIQYF. CDR3 coding DNA: TGTGCCAGCAGTGCGGGAAAGGGCCAAAACATTCAGTACTTC. The chain joins TRBV2 to TRBJ2-4; perhaps TRBD2 as D (5 bases). This CDR3 has 14 amino acids. V lost 4 bases and J 5 bases, leaving 12 bases between the germline ends. Germline V CDR1 and CDR2: SNHLY, FYNNEI.